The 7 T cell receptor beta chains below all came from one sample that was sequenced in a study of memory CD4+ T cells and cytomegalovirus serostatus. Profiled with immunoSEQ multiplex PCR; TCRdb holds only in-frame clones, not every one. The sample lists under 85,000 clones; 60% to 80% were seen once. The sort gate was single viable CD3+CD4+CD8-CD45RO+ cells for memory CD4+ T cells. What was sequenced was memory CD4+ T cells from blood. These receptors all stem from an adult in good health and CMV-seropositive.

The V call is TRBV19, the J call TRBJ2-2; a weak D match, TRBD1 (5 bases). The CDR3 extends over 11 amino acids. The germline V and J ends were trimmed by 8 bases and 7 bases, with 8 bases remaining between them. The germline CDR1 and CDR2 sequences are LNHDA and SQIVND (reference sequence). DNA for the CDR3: TGTGCCAGTCAGGGAAACGGGGAGCTGTTTTTT. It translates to CASQGNGELFF.

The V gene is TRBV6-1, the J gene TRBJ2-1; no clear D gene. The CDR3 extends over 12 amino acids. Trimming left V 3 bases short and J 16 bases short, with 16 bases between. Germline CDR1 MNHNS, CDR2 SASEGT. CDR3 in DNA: TGTGCCAGCAGTGACCAGGTAACAGCGCCCTTCTTC. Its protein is CASSDQVTAPFF.

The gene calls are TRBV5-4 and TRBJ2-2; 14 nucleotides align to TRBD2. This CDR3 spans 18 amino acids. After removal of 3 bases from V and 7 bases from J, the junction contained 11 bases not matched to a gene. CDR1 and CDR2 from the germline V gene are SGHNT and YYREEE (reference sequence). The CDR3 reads CASSYPGLAGGRGGELFF. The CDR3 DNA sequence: TGTGCCAGCAGCTACCCCGGACTAGCGGGGGGACGGGGCGGGGAGCTGTTTTTT. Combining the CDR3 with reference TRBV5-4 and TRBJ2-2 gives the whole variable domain ETGVTQSPTHLIKTRGQQVTLRCSSQSGHNTVSWYQQALGQGPQFIFQYYREEENGRGNFPPRFSGLQFPNYSSELNVNALELDDSALYLCASSYPGLAGGRGGELFFGEGSRLTVL.

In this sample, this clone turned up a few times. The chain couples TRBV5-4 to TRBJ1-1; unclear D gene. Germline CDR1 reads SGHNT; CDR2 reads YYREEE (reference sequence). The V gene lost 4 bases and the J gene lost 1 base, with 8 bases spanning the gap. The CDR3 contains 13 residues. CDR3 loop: CASSETPNTEAFF. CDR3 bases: TGTGCCAGCAGCGAAACACCGAACACTGAAGCTTTCTTT.

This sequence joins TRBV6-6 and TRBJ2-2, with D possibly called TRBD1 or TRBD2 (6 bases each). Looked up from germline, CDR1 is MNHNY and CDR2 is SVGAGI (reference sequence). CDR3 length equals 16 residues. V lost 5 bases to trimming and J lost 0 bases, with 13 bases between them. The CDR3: CASSLTGASNTGELFF. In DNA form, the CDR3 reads TGTGCCAGCAGTCTAACGGGGGCTTCGAACACCGGGGAGCTGTTTTTT.

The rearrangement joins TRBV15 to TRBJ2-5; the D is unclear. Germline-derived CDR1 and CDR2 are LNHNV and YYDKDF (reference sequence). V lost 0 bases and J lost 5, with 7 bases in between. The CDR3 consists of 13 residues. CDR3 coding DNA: TGTGCCACCAGCAGAGATATTCGGGAGACCCAGTACTTC. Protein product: CATSRDIRETQYF. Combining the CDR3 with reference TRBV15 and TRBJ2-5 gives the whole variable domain DAMVIQNPRYQVTQFGKPVTLSCSQTLNHNVMYWYQQKSSQAPKLLFHYYDKDFNNEADTPDNFQSRRPNTSFCFLDIRSPGLGDTAMYLCATSRDIRETQYFGPGTRLLVL.

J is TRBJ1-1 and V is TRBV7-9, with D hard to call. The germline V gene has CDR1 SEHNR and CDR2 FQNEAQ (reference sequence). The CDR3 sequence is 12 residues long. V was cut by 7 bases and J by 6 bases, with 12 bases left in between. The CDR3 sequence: CASNVLGAEAFF. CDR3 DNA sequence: TGTGCCAGCAACGTGCTGGGTGCTGAAGCTTTCTTT. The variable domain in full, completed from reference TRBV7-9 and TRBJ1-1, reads DTGVSQNPRHKITKRGQNVTFRCDPISEHNRLYWYRQTLGQGPEFLTYFQNEAQLEKSRLLSDRFSAERPKGSFSTLEIQRTEQGDSAMYLCASNVLGAEAFFGQGTRLTVV.